The sequence of this TCR beta chain was determined in a study of metastatic and nonmetastatic thyroid tumors. At the level of the study: Repertoire comparisons spanned blood and tumor or nodule tissue from malignant and benign thyroid patients.

Points from the study as a whole: According to reports, the diversity of TCR beta was significantly higher in malignant thyroid tumors than in benign nodules, and this held in both blood and tumor samples.

CDR1 is WSHSY and CDR2 is SAAADI in the germline V gene. V trimming: 6 bases; J trimming: 8 bases; junction bases outside the gene matches: 10. CDR3 size: 15 residues. Points on this clone: Its target is unknown.

Per the authors' pipeline: Clinicopathological groups differed in CDR3, with these differences serving to build a distant-metastasis classifier for papillary thyroid cancer. TCRdb reprocessed the PCR reads via MiXCR. None of the V and J calls come from the authors' own analysis; TCRdb made them. The table shows 15,000 to 20,000 clones, with about 34% occurring only once. Patients were all untreated before their thyroid surgery. The chain links TRBV10-2 to TRBJ1-2, with 12 positions matching TRBD1. This sequence originates from a male donor with papillary thyroid cancer or a benign thyroid nodule (not recorded which). Some clones in this sample may be carry-over from other donors' samples. The specimen was tumor tissue. The CDR3 region is CASRAGQGALRGYTF. The CDR3 DNA reads as TGCGCCAGCAGAGCGGGACAGGGGGCGTTAAGGGGCTACACCTTC.